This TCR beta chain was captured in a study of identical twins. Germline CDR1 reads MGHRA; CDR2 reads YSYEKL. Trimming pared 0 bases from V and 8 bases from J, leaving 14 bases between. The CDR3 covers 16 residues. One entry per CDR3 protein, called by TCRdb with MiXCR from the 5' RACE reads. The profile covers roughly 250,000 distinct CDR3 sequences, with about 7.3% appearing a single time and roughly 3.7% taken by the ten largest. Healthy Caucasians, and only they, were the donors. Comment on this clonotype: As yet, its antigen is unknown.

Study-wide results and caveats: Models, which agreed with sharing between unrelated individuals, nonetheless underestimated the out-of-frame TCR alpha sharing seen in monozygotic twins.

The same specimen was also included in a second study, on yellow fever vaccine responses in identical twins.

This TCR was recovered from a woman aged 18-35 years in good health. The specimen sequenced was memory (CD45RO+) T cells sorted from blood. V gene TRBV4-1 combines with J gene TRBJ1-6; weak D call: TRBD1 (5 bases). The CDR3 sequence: CASSQEGQGGYSPLHF. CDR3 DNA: TGCGCCAGCAGCCAAGAAGGGCAGGGTGGTTATTCACCCCTCCACTTT.